A single sample is the source of the 10 T cell receptor beta chains below, sequenced in a study of blood T cell repertoires in COVID-19. The table came from immunoSEQ multiplex PCR; TCRdb's copy has only in-frame clones and leaves some out. Of 410,000 or so clones in the sample, about nine tenths were seen once. Sequenced sample: peripheral blood. The receptors were gathered from a woman in her thirties with active or convalescent COVID-19.

The chain links TRBV5-1 to TRBJ1-5; TRBD1 matches at 9 bases. The CDR3 spans 14 residues. Germline trimming cut 1 base from V and 7 bases from J; bases unmatched to any gene: 3. From germline, CDR1 is SGHRS and CDR2 YFSETQ. CDR3 protein: CASSLTGGEQPQHF. As DNA, the CDR3 is TGCGCCAGCAGCTTGACAGGGGGCGAACAGCCCCAGCATTTT.

CDR3 residues: CASSIIPGQNLYEQYF. In nucleotides, the CDR3 is TGTGCCAGCTCCATAATTCCGGGACAGAATTTGTACGAGCAGTACTTC. This chain links TRBV18 with TRBJ2-7, with 7 positions matching TRBD1. The CDR3 has 16 residues. Germline values: CDR1 KGHSH, CDR2 LQKENI. The junction had 15 bases not matched to a gene; V was cut back by 6 bases and J by 4 bases.

The V and J genes are TRBV12-3 or TRBV12-4 and TRBJ2-1; D is ambiguous. V lost 3 bases, J lost 9 bases, and 9 bases lay in between. This CDR3 has 12 residues. Here the CDR3 DNA reads TGTGCCAGCAGTTTCCTCGGGTCTGAGCAGTTCTTC. Protein: CASSFLGSEQFF.

This clone was observed once. The chain joins TRBV3-1 (or the pseudogene TRBV3-2) to TRBJ1-1; TRBD1 matches at 7 bases. CDR1 is LGHDT and CDR2 is YNNKEL in the germline V gene (reference sequence). The length of the CDR3 is 16 residues. V lost 0 bases to trimming and J lost 4 bases; unmatched junction nucleotides: 8. CDR3 protein: CASSQETGPMGTEAFF. Here the CDR3 DNA reads TGTGCCAGCAGCCAAGAGACAGGGCCTATGGGCACTGAAGCTTTCTTT.

V is TRBV4-2 and J is TRBJ2-1; 9 nucleotides match TRBD2. Germline CDR1 LGHNA, CDR2 YNFKEQ. The CDR3 has 22 amino acids. The trim removed 4 bases at V and 0 bases at J, leaving 22 bases unmatched. CDR3 in DNA: TGTGCCAGCAGCCCTTGGGGGCTCAGAAAGGGCTTGACTAGCGGCTCCTACAATGAGCAGTTCTTC. Protein product: CASSPWGLRKGLTSGSYNEQFF.

This rearrangement joins TRBV14 to TRBJ2-3; 9 positions match TRBD2. The V and J ends lost 1 base and 8 bases, in that order; junction bases with no gene match: 7. Looked up from germline, CDR1 is SGHDN and CDR2 is FVKESK. The CDR3 spans 15 residues. The CDR3 sequence is CASSQVAGGAGTQYF. The CDR3 DNA sequence: TGTGCCAGCAGCCAAGTGGCGGGAGGGGCAGGTACGCAGTATTTT.

The rearrangement uses TRBV2 and TRBJ1-4, with 9 bases aligning to TRBD1. The CDR3 sequence is 15 residues long. The germline V gene encodes CDR1 SNHLY and CDR2 FYNNEI. The ends lost 6 bases at V and 7 bases at J; junction bases unmatched: 9. The CDR3 DNA follows: TGTGCCAGCAGAATAACAGGGGGCGCGGGTGAAAAACTGTTTTTT. Translated, it gives CASRITGGAGEKLFF.

This sequence joins TRBV7-8 and TRBJ2-5; a possible D gene is TRBD2 (5 bases). The germline V gene encodes CDR1 SGHVS and CDR2 FQNEAQ. The CDR3 sequence is 13 residues long. V lost 1 base and J lost 7, with 10 bases in between. CDR3 amino acids: CASSLGLGRTQYF. The CDR3 region has the DNA TGTGCCAGCAGCTTAGGGTTGGGGAGGACCCAGTACTTC.

This clone was found once. This chain joins TRBV4-2 and TRBJ2-1; possible D gene TRBD2, 6 bases. Trimming shortened V by 0 bases and J by 10 bases, and 13 bases separated the two germline ends. Germline V lookup: CDR1 LGHNA, CDR2 YNFKEQ. There are 14 residues in the CDR3. The CDR3 is CASSQDLEGSEQFF. The CDR3 bases are TGTGCCAGCAGCCAAGATTTGGAGGGGTCGGAGCAGTTCTTC.

This chain joins TRBV30 and TRBJ1-1, with D tentatively TRBD1 (6 bases). V was trimmed by 2 bases and J by 1 base, leaving 11 bases between them. CDR3 size: 14 residues. The germline CDR1 and CDR2 sequences are GTSNPN and SVGIG (reference sequence). The chain's CDR3 is CAWSKGHPNTEAFF. The CDR3 nucleotides read TGTGCCTGGAGTAAGGGACACCCGAACACTGAAGCTTTCTTT.